This TCR beta chain was identified in a study of blood T cell repertoires in COVID-19. Study in general: Both acute and convalescent COVID-19 samples were obtained from the United States, Italy and Spain. PBMCs, B-cell-depleted T cells, or T cells were the source of the cDNA or gDNA that made up the material.

The trim removed 3 bases at V and 5 bases at J, leaving 8 bases unmatched. CDR1 is MNHEY and CDR2 is SMNVEV in the germline V gene (reference sequence). The CDR3 is 15 residues long. This table comes from immunoSEQ multiplex PCR, and its TCRdb copy is limited to in-frame clones, with some not included. This table holds hundreds of thousands of clones, 80% to 90% found once. The receptor was derived from a woman aged 25 to 39 with active or convalescent COVID-19. The V call is TRBV27, the J call TRBJ2-5; 8 bases are shared with TRBD1. The sample comprised peripheral blood. CDR3 DNA: TGTGCCAGCAGTTTTGCGCAGGGGGCGTGGGAGACCCAGTACTTC. This codes for CASSFAQGAWETQYF.